Each of the 14 T cell receptor beta chains below was sequenced from the same sample in a study of blood T cells in healthy people across ages. Then a second PCR, running roughly 7 to 11 cycles, was carried out with a sample-barcoded 5' primer and a J-beta primer mix. MiXCR, applied by TCRdb to the 5' RACE reads, yields one record per CDR3 protein. The sample records fewer than 950,000 distinct CDR3 sequences, roughly 34% being singletons. Sequencing was carried out using blood. These TCRs come from a man between 18 and 35 years old in good health.

This clonotype came up many times. The genes are TRBV12-3 or TRBV12-4 and TRBJ2-1; the D is unclear. Between the trimmed V and J ends, which lost 2 bases and 0 bases, there was a span of 11 bases. The CDR3 loop spans 16 amino acids. CDR3 sequence: CASSLTWGSSYNEQFF. The CDR3 coding sequence is TGTGCCAGCAGTTTAACGTGGGGAAGCTCCTACAATGAGCAGTTCTTC.

The rearrangement links TRBV30 to TRBJ1-5, with D uncertain. Germline CDR1 GTSNPN, CDR2 SVGIG (reference sequence). V was cut by 2 bases and J by 6 bases, with 14 bases left in between. The CDR3 has 14 amino acids. This CDR3 reads CAWSLARRSQPQHF. CDR3 coding DNA: TGTGCCTGGAGTCTGGCCCGACGGAGTCAGCCCCAGCATTTT.

The chain has TRBV5-1 and TRBJ2-1; weak D call: TRBD2 (6 bases). Germline assignment: CDR1 SGHRS and CDR2 YFSETQ. The CDR3 sequence is 15 residues long. The germline V and J ends were trimmed by 4 bases and 7 bases, with 18 bases remaining between them. CDR3 region: CASSVLATSRNEQFF. The CDR3 DNA reads TGCGCCAGCAGCGTACTAGCTACCTCTAGGAATGAGCAGTTCTTC.

This clonotype showed up just a few times. The chain employs TRBV4-1 and TRBJ1-6; D not resolved. Germline CDR1 MGHRA, CDR2 YSYEKL. V gave up 0 bases and J gave up 0 bases, with 6 bases separating them. The CDR3 loop spans 16 amino acids. In nucleotides, the CDR3 is TGCGCCAGCAGCCAAGAAGAGAGCTCCTATAATTCACCCCTCCACTTT. Its translation: CASSQEESSYNSPLHF.

The sample holds many counts of this clonotype. The V call is TRBV5-1, the J call TRBJ1-2; no clear D. The germline CDR1 and CDR2 sequences are SGHRS and YFSETQ. The CDR3 has 14 residues. The V and J ends lost 1 base and 0 bases respectively, with 7 bases between them. The CDR3 loop reads CASSLSGANYGYTF. The DNA for the CDR3 is TGCGCCAGCAGCTTGAGCGGAGCTAACTATGGCTACACCTTC.

This clonotype occurred a few times. This chain links TRBV7-2 with TRBJ2-7; D is undetermined. V dropped 8 bases and J dropped 3 bases, with 14 bases sitting between them. Germline values: CDR1 SGHTA, CDR2 FQGNSA. The CDR3 has 13 residues. The CDR3 DNA is TGTGCCAGCGGCTCTGTAAGGCTCTACGAGCAGTACTTC. As protein: CASGSVRLYEQYF.

The gene calls are TRBV30 and TRBJ2-7; D is possibly TRBD1 (6 bases). CDR1 GTSNPN and CDR2 SVGIG come from the germline V gene (reference sequence). The CDR3 contains 14 residues. With 4 bases removed from V and 1 base from J, the gap between germline ends came to 14 bases. This CDR3 reads CAWTRGFTSYEQYF. CDR3 sequence (DNA): TGTGCCTGGACCAGGGGCTTCACGTCCTACGAGCAGTACTTC.

The rearrangement uses TRBV20-1 and TRBJ2-7; D is unresolved. CDR3 size: 13 residues. The V gene's germline CDR1 is DFQATT and CDR2 SNEGSKA (reference sequence). The V end lost 2 bases, the J end lost 2 bases, and 10 bases lay between the germline ends. Written as DNA, the CDR3 is TGCAGTGCTAGAAGGCGGCAGACCTACGAGCAGTACTTC. Translating it yields CSARRRQTYEQYF.

This clonotype appeared a few times. CDR3 in amino acids: CASTTGGENQPQHF. CDR3 DNA: TGTGCCAGCACCACCGGCGGGGAAAATCAGCCCCAGCATTTT. V usage is TRBV28 and J usage is TRBJ1-5; D not resolved. CDR1 MDHEN and CDR2 SYDVKM come from the germline V gene. Trimming took off 7 bases at V and 4 bases at J, with 14 bases between the two ends. The CDR3 has 14 residues. The full variable domain, its missing parts supplied by reference TRBV28 and TRBJ1-5, is DVKVTQSSRYLVKRTGEKVFLECVQDMDHENMFWYRQDPGLGLRLIYFSYDVKMKEKGDIPEGYSVSREKKERFSLILESASTNQTSMYLCASTTGGENQPQHFGDGTRLSIL.

This sequence joins TRBV11-2 and TRBJ1-4; D remains unclear. Trimming took 1 base from V and 12 from J, leaving 15 bases between them. This CDR3 has 14 amino acids. CDR1 is SGHAT and CDR2 is FQNNGV in the germline V gene. CDR3 sequence (DNA): TGTGCCAGCAGCTTAGCGGGCACCAGTCTGGAACTGTTTTTT. This encodes CASSLAGTSLELFF.

This clonotype was seen more than once but under ten times. This CDR3 is CASSPRQGINEKLFF. CDR3 nucleotides: TGTGCCAGCAGCCCAAGACAGGGCATCAATGAAAAACTGTTTTTT. V is TRBV7-2 and J is TRBJ1-4; 7 positions match TRBD1. This CDR3 has 15 residues. V was clipped by 5 bases and J by 5 bases; unmatched bases: 8. The germline gives CDR1 SGHTA, CDR2 FQGNSA.

V is TRBV15 and J is TRBJ1-5, with a possible D match to TRBD1 (6 bases). Germline CDR1 LNHNV, CDR2 YYDKDF (reference sequence). Deletions cut 5 bases from V and 4 bases from J, with 9 bases between. The CDR3 loop spans 13 amino acids. CDR3 sequence (DNA): TGTGCCACCAGCCGGACAGATAATCAGCCCCAGCATTTT. It specifies CATSRTDNQPQHF.

The chain couples TRBV12-3 or TRBV12-4 to TRBJ1-5; D is unresolved. The length of the CDR3 is 14 residues. With 6 bases removed from V and 0 bases from J, the gap between germline ends came to 9 bases. CDR3 region: CASRQENSNQPQHF. CDR3 coding DNA: TGTGCCAGCAGGCAAGAGAATAGCAATCAGCCCCAGCATTTT.

This clonotype turned up a few times. The chain couples TRBV28 to TRBJ2-7; D gene uncertain. The CDR3 is 13 amino acids. The V end lost 2 bases, the J end lost 2 bases, and 7 bases lay between the germline ends. Germline V lookup: CDR1 MDHEN, CDR2 SYDVKM. For the CDR3, the DNA is TGTGCCAGCAGTTTAAACGGTCCCTACGAGCAGTACTTC. Protein: CASSLNGPYEQYF.